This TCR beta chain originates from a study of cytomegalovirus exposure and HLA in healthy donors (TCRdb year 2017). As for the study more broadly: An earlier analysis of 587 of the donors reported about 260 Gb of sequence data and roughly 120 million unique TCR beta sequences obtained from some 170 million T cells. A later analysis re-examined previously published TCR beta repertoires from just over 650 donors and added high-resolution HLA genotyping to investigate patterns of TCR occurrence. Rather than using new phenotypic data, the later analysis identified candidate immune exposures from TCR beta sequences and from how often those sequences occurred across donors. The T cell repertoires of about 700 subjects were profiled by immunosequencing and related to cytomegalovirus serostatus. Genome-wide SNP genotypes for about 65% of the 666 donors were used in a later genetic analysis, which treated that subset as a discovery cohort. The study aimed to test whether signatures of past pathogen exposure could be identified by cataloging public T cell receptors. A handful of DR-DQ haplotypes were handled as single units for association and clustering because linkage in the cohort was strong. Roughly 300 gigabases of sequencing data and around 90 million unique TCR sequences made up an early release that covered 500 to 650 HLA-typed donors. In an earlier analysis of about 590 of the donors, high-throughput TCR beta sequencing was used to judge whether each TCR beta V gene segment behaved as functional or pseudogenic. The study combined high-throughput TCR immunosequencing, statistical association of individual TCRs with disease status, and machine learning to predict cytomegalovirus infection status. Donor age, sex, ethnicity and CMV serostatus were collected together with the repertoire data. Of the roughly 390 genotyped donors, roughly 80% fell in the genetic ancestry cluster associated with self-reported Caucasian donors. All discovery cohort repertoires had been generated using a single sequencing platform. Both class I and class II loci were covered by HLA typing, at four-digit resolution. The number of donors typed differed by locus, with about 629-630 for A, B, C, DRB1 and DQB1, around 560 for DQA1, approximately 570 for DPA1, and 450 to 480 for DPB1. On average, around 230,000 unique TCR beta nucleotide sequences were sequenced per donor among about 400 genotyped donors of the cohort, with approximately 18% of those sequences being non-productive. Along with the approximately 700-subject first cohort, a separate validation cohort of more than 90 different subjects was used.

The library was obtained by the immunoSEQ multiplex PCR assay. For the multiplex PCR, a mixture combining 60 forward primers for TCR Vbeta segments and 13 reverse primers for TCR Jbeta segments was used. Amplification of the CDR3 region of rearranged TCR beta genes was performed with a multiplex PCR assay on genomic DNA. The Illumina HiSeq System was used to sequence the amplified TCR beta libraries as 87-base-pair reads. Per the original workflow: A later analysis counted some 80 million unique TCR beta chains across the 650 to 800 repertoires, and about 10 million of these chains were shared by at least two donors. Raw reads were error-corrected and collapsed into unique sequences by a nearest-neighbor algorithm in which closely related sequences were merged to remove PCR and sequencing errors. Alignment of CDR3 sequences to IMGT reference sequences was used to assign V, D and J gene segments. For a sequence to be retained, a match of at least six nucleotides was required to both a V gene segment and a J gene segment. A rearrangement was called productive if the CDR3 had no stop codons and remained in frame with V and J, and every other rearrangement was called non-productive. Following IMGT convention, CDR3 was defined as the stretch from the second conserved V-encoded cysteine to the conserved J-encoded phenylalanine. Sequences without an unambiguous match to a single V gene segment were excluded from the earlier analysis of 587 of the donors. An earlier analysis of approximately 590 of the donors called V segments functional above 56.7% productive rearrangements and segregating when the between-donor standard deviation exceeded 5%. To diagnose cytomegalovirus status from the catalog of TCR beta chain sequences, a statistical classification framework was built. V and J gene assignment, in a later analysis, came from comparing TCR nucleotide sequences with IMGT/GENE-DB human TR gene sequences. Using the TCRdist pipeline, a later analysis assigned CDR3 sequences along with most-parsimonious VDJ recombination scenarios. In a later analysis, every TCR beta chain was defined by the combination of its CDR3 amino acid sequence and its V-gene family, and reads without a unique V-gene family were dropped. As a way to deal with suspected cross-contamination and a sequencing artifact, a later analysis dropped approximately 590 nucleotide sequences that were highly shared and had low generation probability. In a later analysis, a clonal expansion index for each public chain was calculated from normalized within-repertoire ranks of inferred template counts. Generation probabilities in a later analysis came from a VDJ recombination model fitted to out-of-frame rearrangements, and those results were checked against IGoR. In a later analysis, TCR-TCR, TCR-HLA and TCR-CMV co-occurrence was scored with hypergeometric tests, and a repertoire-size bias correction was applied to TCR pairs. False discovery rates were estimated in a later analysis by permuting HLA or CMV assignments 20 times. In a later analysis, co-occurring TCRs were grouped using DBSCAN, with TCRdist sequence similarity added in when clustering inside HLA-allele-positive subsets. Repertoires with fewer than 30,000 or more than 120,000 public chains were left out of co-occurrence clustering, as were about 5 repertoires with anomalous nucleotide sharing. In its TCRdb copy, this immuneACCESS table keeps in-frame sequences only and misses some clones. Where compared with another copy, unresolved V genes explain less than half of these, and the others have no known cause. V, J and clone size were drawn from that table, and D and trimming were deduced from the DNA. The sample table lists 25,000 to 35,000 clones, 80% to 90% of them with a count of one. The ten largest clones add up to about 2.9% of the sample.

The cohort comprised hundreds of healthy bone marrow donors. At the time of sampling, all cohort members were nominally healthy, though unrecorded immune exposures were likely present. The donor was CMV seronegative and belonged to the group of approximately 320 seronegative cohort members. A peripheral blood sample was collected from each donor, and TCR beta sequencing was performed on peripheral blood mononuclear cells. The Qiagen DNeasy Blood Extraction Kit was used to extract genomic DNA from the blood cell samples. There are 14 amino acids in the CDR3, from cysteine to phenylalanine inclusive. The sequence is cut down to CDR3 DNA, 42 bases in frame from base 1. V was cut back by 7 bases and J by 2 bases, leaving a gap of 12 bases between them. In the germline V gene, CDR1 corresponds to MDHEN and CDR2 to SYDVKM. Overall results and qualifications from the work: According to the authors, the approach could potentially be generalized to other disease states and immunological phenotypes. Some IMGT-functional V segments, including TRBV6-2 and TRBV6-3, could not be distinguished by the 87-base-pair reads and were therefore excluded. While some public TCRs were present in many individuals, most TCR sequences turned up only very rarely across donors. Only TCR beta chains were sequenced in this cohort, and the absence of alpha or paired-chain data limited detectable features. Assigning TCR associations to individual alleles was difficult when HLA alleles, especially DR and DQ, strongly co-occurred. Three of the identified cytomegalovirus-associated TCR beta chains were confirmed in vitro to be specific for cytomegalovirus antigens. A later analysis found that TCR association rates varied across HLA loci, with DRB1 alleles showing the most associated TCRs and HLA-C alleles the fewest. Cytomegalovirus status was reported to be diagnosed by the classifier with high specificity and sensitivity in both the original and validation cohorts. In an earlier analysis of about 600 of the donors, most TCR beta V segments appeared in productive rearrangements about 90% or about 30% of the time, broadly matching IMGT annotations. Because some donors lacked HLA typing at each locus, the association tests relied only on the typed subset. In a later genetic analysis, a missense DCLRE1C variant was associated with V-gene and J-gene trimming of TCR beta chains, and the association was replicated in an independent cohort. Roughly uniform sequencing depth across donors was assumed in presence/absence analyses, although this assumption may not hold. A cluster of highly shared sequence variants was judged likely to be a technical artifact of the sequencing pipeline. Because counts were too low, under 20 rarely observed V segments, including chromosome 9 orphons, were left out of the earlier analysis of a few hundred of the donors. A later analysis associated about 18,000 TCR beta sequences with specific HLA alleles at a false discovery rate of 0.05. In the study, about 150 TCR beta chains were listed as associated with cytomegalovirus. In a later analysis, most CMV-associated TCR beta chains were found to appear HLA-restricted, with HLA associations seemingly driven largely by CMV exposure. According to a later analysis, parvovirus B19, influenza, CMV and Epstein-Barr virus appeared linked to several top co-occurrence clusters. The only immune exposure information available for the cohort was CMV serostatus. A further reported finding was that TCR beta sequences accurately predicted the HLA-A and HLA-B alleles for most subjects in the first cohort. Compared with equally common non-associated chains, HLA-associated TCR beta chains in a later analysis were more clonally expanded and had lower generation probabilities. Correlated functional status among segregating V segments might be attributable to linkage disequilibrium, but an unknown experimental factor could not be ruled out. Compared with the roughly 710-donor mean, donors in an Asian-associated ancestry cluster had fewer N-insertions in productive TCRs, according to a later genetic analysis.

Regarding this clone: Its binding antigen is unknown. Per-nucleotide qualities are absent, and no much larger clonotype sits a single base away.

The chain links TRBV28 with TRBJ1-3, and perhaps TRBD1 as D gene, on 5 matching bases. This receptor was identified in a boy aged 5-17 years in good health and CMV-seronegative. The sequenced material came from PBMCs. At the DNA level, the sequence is TGTGCCAGCAATCGTGGAGGGGCTGGAAACACCATATATTTT. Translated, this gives CASNRGGAGNTIYF.